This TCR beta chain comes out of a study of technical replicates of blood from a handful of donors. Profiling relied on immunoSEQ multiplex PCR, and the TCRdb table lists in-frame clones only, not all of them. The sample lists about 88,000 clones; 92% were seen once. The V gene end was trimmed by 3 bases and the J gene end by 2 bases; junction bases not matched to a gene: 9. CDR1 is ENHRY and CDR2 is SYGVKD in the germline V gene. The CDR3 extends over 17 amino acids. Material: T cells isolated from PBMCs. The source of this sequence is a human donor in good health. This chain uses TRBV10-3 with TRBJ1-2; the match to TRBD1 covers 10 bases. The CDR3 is CAISDGGTGVGNYGYTF. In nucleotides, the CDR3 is TGTGCCATCAGTGATGGGGGGACAGGGGTAGGGAACTATGGCTACACCTTC.